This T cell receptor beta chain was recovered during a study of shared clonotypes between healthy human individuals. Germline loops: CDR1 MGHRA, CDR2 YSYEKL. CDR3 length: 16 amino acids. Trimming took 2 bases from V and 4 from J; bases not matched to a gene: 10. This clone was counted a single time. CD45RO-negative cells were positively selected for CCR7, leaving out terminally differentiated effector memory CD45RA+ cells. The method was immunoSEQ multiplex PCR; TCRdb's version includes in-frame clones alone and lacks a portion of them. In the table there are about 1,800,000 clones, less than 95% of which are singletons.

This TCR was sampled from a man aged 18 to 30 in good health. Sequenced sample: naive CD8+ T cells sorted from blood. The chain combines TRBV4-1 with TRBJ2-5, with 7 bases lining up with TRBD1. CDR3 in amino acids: CASSQSTGLVAETQYF. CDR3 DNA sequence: TGCGCCAGCAGCCAATCGACAGGGTTAGTGGCAGAGACCCAGTACTTC.